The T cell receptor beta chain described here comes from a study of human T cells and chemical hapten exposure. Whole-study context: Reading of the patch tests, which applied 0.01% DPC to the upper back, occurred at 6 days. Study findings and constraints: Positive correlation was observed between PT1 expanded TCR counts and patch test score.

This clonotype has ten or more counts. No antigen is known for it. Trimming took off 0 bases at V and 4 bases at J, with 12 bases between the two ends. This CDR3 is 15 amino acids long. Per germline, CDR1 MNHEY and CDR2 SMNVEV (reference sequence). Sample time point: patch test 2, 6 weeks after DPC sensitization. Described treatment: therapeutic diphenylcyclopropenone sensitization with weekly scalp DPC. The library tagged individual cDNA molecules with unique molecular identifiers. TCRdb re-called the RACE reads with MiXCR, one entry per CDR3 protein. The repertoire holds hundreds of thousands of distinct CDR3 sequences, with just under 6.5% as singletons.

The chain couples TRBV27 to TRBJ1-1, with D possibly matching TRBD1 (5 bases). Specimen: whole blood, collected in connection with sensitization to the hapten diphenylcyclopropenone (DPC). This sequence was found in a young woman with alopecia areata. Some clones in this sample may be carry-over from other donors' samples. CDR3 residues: CASSLSQGAATEAFF. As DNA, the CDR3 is TGTGCCAGCAGTTTATCGCAGGGCGCGGCCACTGAAGCTTTCTTT.